Below, one TCR beta chain is given with its context. This entry comes from a study of blood T cell repertoires in COVID-19. As for the study in general: The cDNA or gDNA used as material had been derived from T cells, B-cell-depleted T cells, or PBMCs.

V lost 4 bases and J lost 7; bases outside the gene matches: 6. Germline CDR1 and CDR2: SGHDT and YYEEEE. This CDR3 region has 14 residues. Original processing methods: Estimation of nucleated cell counts was performed using reference gene primer amplification. Measured with immunoSEQ multiplex PCR; TCRdb has only the in-frame clones, and not every one. V and J calls plus clone size are reproduced from that table; the DNA served to infer D and trimming. The table lists about 67,000 clones, approximately 87% of them singletons. Sequencing was done on a sample of peripheral blood. V usage is TRBV5-6 and J usage is TRBJ2-2, with 8 bases fitting TRBD2. This TCR came from a middle-aged man with active COVID-19. CDR3: CASSLGTRGGELFF. The CDR3 nucleotides are TGTGCCAGCAGCCTCGGGACTAGAGGCGGGGAGCTGTTTTTT.